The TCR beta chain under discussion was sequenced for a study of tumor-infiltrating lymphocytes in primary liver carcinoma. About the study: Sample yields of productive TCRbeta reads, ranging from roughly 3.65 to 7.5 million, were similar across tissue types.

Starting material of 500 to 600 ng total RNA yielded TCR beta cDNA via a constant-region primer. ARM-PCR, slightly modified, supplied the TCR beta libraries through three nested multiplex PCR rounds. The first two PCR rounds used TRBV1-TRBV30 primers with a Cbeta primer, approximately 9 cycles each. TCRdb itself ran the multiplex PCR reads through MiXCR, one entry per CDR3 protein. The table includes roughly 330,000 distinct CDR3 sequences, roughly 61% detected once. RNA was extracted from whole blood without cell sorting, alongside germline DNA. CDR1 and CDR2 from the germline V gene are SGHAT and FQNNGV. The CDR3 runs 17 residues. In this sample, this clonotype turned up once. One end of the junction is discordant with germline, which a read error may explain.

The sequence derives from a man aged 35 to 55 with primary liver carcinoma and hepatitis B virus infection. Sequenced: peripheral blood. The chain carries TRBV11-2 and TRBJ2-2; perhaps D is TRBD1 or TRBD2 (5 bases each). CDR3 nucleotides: TGTGCCAGTAGCTCAGATTGGGGCAGGGACCTAGGCGGGGAGCTGTTTTTT. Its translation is CASSSDWGRDLGGELFF.